What follows describes a single T cell receptor beta chain. Its antigen remains unidentified. The second PCR ran about 6 to 11 cycles with a sample-barcoded 5' primer and J-beta primers. Using its own MiXCR run on the 5' RACE reads, TCRdb lists one record per CDR3 protein. The sample includes fewer than 750,000 distinct CDR3 sequences, 45% to 55% of them seen just once. V lost 4 bases and J 1 base, leaving 13 bases between the germline ends. CDR3 size: 15 residues. Germline CDR1 reads LGHNA; CDR2 reads YNFKEQ. The data derive from a study of blood T cells in healthy people across ages. Points from the study as a whole: Researchers judged that diversity estimates from one million T cells fell short of true values.

This TCR was recovered from an elderly man in good health. The specimen sequenced was blood. J is TRBJ1-1 and V is TRBV4-2; no reliable D call. The CDR3 coding sequence is TGTGCCAGCAGCCGCCTCGCTACACCGAACACTGAAGCTTTCTTT. This sequence encodes CASSRLATPNTEAFF.